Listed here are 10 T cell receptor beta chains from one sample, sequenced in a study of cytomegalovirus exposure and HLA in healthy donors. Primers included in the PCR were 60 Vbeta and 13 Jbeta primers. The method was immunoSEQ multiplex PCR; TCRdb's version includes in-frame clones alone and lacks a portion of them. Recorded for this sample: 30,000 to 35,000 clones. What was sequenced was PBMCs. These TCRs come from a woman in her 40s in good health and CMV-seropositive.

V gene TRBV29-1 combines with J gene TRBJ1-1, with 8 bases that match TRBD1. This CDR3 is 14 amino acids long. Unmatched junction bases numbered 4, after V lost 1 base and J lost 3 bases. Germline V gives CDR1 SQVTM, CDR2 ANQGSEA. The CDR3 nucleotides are TGCAGCGTTGAAGGTTCAGGGGGCGACACTGAAGCTTTCTTT. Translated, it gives CSVEGSGGDTEAFF. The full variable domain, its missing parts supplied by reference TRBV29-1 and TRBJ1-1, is SAVISQKPSRDICQRGTSLTIQCQVDSQVTMMFWYRQQPGQSLTLIATANQGSEATYESGFVIDKFPISRPNLTFSTLTVSNMSPEDSSIYLCSVEGSGGDTEAFFGQGTRLTVV.

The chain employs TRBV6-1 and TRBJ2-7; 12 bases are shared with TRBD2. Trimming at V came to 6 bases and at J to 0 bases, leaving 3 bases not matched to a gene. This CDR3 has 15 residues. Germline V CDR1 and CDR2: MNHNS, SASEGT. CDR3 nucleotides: TGTGCCAGCAGCGCGGGACTAGCGGGCTCCTACGAGCAGTACTTC. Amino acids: CASSAGLAGSYEQYF.

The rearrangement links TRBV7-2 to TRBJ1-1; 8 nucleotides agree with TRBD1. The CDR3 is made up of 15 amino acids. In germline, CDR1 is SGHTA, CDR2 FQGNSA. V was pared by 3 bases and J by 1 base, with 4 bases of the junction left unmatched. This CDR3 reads CASSLGDRRNTEAFF. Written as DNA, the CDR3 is TGTGCCAGCAGCTTGGGGGACAGGCGGAACACTGAAGCTTTCTTT.

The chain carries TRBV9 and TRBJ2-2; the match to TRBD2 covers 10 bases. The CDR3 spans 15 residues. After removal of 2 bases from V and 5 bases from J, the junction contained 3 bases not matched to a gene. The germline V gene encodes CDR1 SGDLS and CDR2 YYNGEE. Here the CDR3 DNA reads TGTGCCAGCAGCGTTCTAGCGGGAGTGACCGGGGAGCTGTTTTTT. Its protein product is CASSVLAGVTGELFF.

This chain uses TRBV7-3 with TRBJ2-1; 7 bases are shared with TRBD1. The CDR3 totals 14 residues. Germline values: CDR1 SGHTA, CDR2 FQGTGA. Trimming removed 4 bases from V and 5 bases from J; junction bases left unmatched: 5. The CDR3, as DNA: TGTGCCAGCAGCTCCCGGGACAGCGACAATGAGCAGTTCTTC. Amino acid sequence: CASSSRDSDNEQFF.

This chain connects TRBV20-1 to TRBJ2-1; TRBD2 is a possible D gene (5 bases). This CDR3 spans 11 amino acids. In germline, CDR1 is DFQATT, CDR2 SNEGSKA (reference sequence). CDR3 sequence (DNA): TGCACCGCGGGCGGTGACAATGAGCAGTTCTTC. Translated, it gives CTAGGDNEQFF.

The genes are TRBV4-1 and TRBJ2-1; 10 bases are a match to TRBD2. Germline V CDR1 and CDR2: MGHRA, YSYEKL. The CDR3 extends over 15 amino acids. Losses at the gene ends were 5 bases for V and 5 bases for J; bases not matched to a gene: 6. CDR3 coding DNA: TGCGCCAGCAGCGCTAGCGGGAGAGGCCACAATGAGCAGTTCTTC. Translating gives CASSASGRGHNEQFF.

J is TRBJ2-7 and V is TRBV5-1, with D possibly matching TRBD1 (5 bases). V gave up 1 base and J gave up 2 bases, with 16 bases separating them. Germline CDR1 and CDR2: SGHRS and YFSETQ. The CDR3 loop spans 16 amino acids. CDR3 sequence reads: CASSLFWTPDTYEQYF. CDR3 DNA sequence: TGCGCCAGCAGCTTGTTTTGGACACCAGATACCTACGAGCAGTACTTC.

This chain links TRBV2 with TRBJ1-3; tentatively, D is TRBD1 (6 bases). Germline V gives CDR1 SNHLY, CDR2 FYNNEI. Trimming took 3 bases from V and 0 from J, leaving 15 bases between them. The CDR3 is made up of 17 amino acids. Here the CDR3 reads CASSESGGPRSGNTIYF. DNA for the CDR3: TGTGCCAGCAGTGAGAGTGGGGGCCCTCGCTCTGGAAACACCATATATTTT.

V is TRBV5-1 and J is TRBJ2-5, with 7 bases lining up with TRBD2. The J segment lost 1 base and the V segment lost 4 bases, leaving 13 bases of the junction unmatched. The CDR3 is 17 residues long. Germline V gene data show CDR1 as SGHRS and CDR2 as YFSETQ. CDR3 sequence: CASSRRGGQIFQETQYF. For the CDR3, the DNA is TGCGCCAGCAGCCGGCGGGGAGGGCAGATCTTCCAAGAGACCCAGTACTTC. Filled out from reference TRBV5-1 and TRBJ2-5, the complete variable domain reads KAGVTQTPRYLIKTRGQQVTLSCSPISGHRSVSWYQQTPGQGLQFLFEYFSETQRNKGNFPGRFSGRQFSNSRSEMNVSTLELGDSALYLCASSRRGGQIFQETQYFGPGTRLLVL.